Presented here are 17 T cell receptor beta chains from one specimen sequenced in a study of shared clonotypes between healthy human individuals. The method was immunoSEQ multiplex PCR; TCRdb's version includes in-frame clones alone and lacks a portion of them. The sample has 2 million to 2.5 million clones, approximately 94% seen once. Sequencing input: naive CD4+ T cells sorted from blood. Subset here: CD45RA+ positively selected. Receptors were obtained from a man aged 18-30 years in good health.

The genes are TRBV6-5 and TRBJ2-7; TRBD1 might be the D (6 bases). Looked up from germline, CDR1 is MNHEY and CDR2 is SVGAGI. The ends were cut back, 4 bases at V and 3 bases at J, with 13 bases in the middle. CDR3 length: 14 amino acids. CDR3 sequence reads: CASSLTGIGYEQYF. The CDR3 nucleotides are TGTGCCAGCAGTTTAACAGGGATTGGCTACGAGCAGTACTTC.

This rearrangement joins TRBV10-3 to TRBJ1-6; no firm D call. CDR3 length equals 13 residues. V was shortened by 2 bases and J by 7 bases, with 6 bases between the two germline ends. Looked up from germline, CDR1 is ENHRY and CDR2 is SYGVKD. In DNA form, the CDR3 reads TGTGCCATCAGTGAGGCCGAAAATTCACCCCTCCACTTT. Translation gives CAISEAENSPLHF.

The chain has TRBV6-1 and TRBJ1-2, with D unresolved. Germline CDR1 reads MNHNS; CDR2 reads SASEGT. CDR3 size: 12 residues. Trimming cost V 1 base and J 10 bases, with 10 bases left between them. The CDR3 here is CASSEGGVIYTF. The CDR3 DNA sequence: TGTGCCAGCAGTGAAGGGGGTGTTATCTACACCTTC.

This chain joins TRBV11-3 and TRBJ2-5; D may be TRBD1 or TRBD2 (5 bases each). Trimming cost V 6 bases and J 5 bases, with 13 bases left between them. Germline lookup yields CDR1 SGHNT and CDR2 YENEEA. This CDR3 contains 13 residues. CDR3 amino acids: CASSLQRGETQYF. CDR3 DNA sequence: TGTGCCAGCAGTCTCCAGAGGGGTGAGACCCAGTACTTC.

To note about this clone: Other DNA sequences in the sample encode the same CDR3. This rearrangement joins TRBV6-1 to TRBJ1-1; D is undetermined. The CDR3 loop spans 13 amino acids. Between the trimmed V and J ends, which lost 1 base and 1 base, there was a span of 4 bases. The germline V gene encodes CDR1 MNHNS and CDR2 SASEGT. CDR3 DNA sequence: TGTGCCAGCAGTGAAGGCAGGAACACTGAAGCTTTCTTT. Translated: CASSEGRNTEAFF.

J is TRBJ2-2 and V is TRBV5-1; D is perhaps TRBD2 (5 bases). The germline V gene has CDR1 SGHRS and CDR2 YFSETQ. CDR3 size: 14 residues. The germline V and J ends were trimmed by 4 bases and 5 bases, with 12 bases remaining between them. The CDR3 is CASSAGPLTGELFF. CDR3 sequence (DNA): TGCGCCAGCAGCGCGGGCCCTCTGACCGGGGAGCTGTTTTTT.

The gene calls are TRBV12-1 and TRBJ2-7; the table assigns TRBD1, which was not confirmed against the DNA. TRBV12-1 is listed as a pseudogene. The CDR3 runs 15 residues. CDR3 coding DNA: TGTGCCAGCAGCTTTTTGGGGACAGCCTCCTACGAGCAGTACTTC. Its translation: CASSFLGTASYEQYF.

This clone occurred once. The J gene is TRBJ2-1, the V gene TRBV9; 11 bases agree with TRBD2. The CDR3 length is 16 residues. CDR1 is SGDLS, CDR2 YYNGEE, per germline. After removal of 3 bases from V and 7 bases from J, the junction contained 9 bases not matched to a gene. The CDR3 sequence: CASSAHPGTSGNEQFF. The CDR3 bases are TGTGCCAGCAGCGCCCACCCCGGGACTAGCGGTAATGAGCAGTTCTTC.

The V gene is TRBV11-2, the J gene TRBJ2-3, with D unresolved. Per the germline V gene, CDR1 is SGHAT and CDR2 is FQNNGV. The CDR3 consists of 13 residues. V gave up 3 bases and J gave up 2 bases, with 6 bases separating them. The CDR3 is CASSFVVTDTQYF. The CDR3 nucleotides are TGTGCCAGCAGCTTCGTGGTCACAGATACGCAGTATTTT.

The chain uses TRBV5-6 and TRBJ1-2; D is perhaps TRBD1 (5 bases). Trimming shortened V by 4 bases and J by 8 bases, and 21 bases separated the two germline ends. CDR3 length: 15 residues. Germline CDR1 is SGHDT and CDR2 is YYEEEE. CDR3 amino acids: CASSGRIDSLRGYTF. CDR3 in DNA: TGTGCCAGCAGCGGTCGGATCGACAGCCTGAGGGGCTACACCTTC.

The sample holds one count of this clone. In DNA form, the CDR3 reads TGTGCCAGCAGACCAGGGTTTGGGTCTTATGGCTACACCTTC. Encoded protein: CASRPGFGSYGYTF. V is TRBV6-6 and J is TRBJ1-2, with TRBD1 as a possible D gene (5 bases). This CDR3 region has 14 residues. Deletions cut 6 bases from V and 5 bases from J, with 16 bases between. Germline assignment: CDR1 MNHNY and CDR2 SVGAGI (reference sequence).

This chain links TRBV7-2 with TRBJ2-1; D uncertain. This CDR3 has 14 amino acids. The V end was cut by 2 bases, the J end by 4 bases, with 9 bases between. Looked up from germline, CDR1 is SGHTA and CDR2 is FQGNSA. The CDR3 loop is CASSLTWLYNEQFF. DNA of the CDR3: TGTGCCAGCAGCTTAACTTGGCTGTACAATGAGCAGTTCTTC.

This chain uses TRBV27 with TRBJ1-6, with D maybe TRBD1 (6 bases). Germline V gene sequence: CDR1 MNHEY, CDR2 SMNVEV (reference sequence). The CDR3 covers 16 residues. V was shortened by 2 bases and J by 8 bases, with 16 bases between the two germline ends. The CDR3, as DNA: TGTGCCAGCAGTTTAAGTCCGGGACATAGGGATTCACCCCTCCACTTT. It is translated as CASSLSPGHRDSPLHF.

A word on this clone: This specimen includes other DNA sequences encoding the same CDR3. This chain uses TRBV19 with TRBJ2-3; the match to TRBD2 covers 8 bases. After removal of 3 bases from V and 2 bases from J, the junction contained 1 base not matched to a gene. The CDR3 contains 14 residues. Germline lookup yields CDR1 LNHDA and CDR2 SQIVND (reference sequence). The CDR3, as DNA: TGTGCCAGTAGTATTGGACTAGCCACAGATACGCAGTATTTT. Protein product: CASSIGLATDTQYF.

This clone was recorded only once. DNA of the CDR3: TGTGCCAGCAGCTCGGGGACAGGGGGCGCGAACACCGGGGAGCTGTTTTTT. It encodes CASSSGTGGANTGELFF. V gene TRBV11-3 combines with J gene TRBJ2-2; 12 positions agree with TRBD1. The CDR3 contains 17 residues. Trimming removed 4 bases from V and 0 bases from J; junction bases left unmatched: 3. Germline-derived CDR1 and CDR2 are SGHNT and YENEEA.

CDR3 amino acids: CASSMWDTRGSPLHF. The CDR3 DNA reads as TGTGCCAGTAGTATGTGGGACACCCGTGGATCACCCCTCCACTTT. The chain joins TRBV19 to TRBJ1-6; TRBD1 is a possible D gene (6 bases). This CDR3 region has 15 residues. With 3 bases removed from V and 10 bases from J, the gap between germline ends came to 16 bases. Germline values: CDR1 LNHDA, CDR2 SQIVND (reference sequence).

Remarks on this clone: Other DNA sequences in this sample translate to the same CDR3. The chain links TRBV30 to TRBJ2-3, with D possibly matching TRBD2 (6 bases). CDR3 length equals 16 residues. The V end lost 0 bases, the J end lost 0 bases, and 13 bases lay between the germline ends. Germline V gives CDR1 GTSNPN, CDR2 SVGIG (reference sequence). The CDR3 reads CAWSVLGGSSTDTQYF. CDR3 coding DNA: TGTGCCTGGAGTGTACTGGGGGGAAGTAGCACAGATACGCAGTATTTT.